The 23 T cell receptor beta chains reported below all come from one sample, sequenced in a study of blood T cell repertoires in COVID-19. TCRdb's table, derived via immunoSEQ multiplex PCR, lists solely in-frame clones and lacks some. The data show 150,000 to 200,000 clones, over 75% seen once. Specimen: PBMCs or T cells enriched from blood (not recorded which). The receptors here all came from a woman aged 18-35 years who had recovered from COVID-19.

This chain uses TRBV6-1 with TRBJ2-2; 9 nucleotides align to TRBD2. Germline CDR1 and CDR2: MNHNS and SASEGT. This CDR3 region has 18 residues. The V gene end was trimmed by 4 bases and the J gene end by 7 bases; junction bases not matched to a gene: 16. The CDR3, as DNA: TGTGCCAGCAGTGGTAGTCTAGCGGGATCCATTCGGGTCGGGGAGCTGTTTTTT. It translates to CASSGSLAGSIRVGELFF.

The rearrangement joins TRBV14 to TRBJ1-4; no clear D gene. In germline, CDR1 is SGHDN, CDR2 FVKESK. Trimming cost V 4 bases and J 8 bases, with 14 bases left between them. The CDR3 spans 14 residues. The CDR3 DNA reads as TGTGCCAGCAGCCTCGTTACGGCGGAAGAAAAACTGTTTTTT. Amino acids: CASSLVTAEEKLFF.

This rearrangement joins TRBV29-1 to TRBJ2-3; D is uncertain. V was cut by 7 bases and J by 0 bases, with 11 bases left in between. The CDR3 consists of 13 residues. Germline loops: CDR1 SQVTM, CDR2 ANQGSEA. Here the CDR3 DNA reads TGCAGCGCCCGACTTTGGAGCACAGATACGCAGTATTTT. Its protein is CSARLWSTDTQYF.

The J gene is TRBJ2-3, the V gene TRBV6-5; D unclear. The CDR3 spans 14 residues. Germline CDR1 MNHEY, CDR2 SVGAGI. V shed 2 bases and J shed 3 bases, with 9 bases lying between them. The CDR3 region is CASSYNPRTDTQYF. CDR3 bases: TGTGCCAGCAGTTACAACCCCCGGACAGATACGCAGTATTTT.

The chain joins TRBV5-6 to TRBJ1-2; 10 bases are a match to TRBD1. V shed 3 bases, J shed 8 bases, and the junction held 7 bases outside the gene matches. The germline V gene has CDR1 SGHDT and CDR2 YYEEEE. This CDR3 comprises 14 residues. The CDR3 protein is CASSSGQGNWGYTF. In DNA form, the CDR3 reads TGTGCCAGCAGCTCGGGACAGGGGAATTGGGGCTACACCTTC.

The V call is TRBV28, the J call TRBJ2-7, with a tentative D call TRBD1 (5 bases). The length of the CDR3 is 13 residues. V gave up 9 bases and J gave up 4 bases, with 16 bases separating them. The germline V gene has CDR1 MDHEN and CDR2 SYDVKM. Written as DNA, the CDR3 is TGTGCCAGTACCCCACAGGACCCTTACGAGCAGTACTTC. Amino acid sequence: CASTPQDPYEQYF.

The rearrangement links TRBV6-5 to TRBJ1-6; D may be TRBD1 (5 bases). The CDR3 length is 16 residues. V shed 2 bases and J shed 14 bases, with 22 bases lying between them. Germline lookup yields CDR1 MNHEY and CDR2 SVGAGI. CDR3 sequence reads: CASSYNPPGGGGSLHF. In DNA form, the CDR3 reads TGTGCCAGCAGTTACAACCCTCCCGGGGGGGGAGGATCCCTCCACTTT.

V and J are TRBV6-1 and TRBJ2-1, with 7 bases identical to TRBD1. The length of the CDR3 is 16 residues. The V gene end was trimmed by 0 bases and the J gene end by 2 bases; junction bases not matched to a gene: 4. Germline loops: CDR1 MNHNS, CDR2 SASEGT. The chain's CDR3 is CASSEAIGQAYNEQFF. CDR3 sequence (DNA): TGTGCCAGCAGTGAAGCGATAGGACAGGCCTACAATGAGCAGTTCTTC.

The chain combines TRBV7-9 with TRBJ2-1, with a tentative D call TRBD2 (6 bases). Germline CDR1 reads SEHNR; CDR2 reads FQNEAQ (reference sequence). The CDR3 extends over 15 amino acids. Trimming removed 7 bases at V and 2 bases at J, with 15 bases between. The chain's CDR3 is CASISGFDAYNEQFF. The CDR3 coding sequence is TGTGCCAGCATCAGCGGGTTCGACGCCTACAATGAGCAGTTCTTC.

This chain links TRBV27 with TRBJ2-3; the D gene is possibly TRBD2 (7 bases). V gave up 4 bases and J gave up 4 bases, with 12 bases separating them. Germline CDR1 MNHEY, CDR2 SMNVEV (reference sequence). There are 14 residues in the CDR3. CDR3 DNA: TGTGCCAGCAGTTCAAGGGGGGGGGCAGATACGCAGTATTTT. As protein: CASSSRGGADTQYF.

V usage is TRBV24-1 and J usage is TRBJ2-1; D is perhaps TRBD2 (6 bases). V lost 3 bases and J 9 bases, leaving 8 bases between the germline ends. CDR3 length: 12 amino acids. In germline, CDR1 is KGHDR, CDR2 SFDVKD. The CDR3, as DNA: TGTGCCACCAGTGATGGGACTCCTGAGCAGTTCTTC. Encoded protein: CATSDGTPEQFF.

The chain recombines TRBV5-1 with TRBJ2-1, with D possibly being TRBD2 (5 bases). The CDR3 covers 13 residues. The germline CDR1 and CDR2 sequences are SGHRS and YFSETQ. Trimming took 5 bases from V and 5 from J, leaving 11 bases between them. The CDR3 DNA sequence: TGCGCCAGCAGAATCGAGGGAGACAATGAGCAGTTCTTC. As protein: CASRIEGDNEQFF.

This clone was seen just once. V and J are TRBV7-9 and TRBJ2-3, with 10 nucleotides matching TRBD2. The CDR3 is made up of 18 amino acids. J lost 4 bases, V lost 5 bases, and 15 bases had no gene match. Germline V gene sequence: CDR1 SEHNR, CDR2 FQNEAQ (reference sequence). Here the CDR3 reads CASSDQSEAGGPPDTQYF. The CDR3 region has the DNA TGTGCCAGCAGCGACCAGAGTGAAGCGGGAGGGCCTCCAGATACGCAGTATTTT.

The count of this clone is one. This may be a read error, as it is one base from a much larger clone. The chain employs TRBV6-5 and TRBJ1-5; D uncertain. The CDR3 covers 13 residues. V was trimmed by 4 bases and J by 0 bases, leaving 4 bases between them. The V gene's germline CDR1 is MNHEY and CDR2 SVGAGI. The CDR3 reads CASSSFSNQPQHF. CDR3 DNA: TGTGCCAGCAGTTCCTTTAGCAATCAGCCCCAGCATTTT.

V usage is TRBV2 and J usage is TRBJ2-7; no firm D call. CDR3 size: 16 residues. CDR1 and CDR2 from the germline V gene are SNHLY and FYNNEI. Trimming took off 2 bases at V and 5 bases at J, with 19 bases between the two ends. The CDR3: CASSETHEDGFDEQYF. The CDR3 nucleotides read TGTGCCAGCAGTGAAACTCATGAGGATGGGTTCGACGAGCAGTACTTC.

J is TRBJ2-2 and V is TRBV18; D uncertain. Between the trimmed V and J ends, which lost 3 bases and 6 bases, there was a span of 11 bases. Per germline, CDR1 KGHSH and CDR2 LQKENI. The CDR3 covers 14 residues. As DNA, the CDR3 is TGTGCCAGCTCACCGGCGGATCGGTCCGGGGAGCTGTTTTTT. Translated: CASSPADRSGELFF.

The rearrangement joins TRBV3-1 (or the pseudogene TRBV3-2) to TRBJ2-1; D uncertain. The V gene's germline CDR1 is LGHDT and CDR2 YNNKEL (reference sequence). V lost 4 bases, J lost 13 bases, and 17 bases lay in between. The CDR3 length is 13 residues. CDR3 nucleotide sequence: TGTGCCAGCAGCCTCACCCCCCAAGCACCCCAGTTCTTC. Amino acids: CASSLTPQAPQFF.

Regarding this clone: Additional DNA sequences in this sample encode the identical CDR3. The CDR3 DNA follows: TGTGCCAGTAGTATCCAGCCCGGAGGCAATCAGCCCCAGCATTTT. Amino acids: CASSIQPGGNQPQHF. The chain is built from TRBV19 and TRBJ1-5; D is unclear. The V and J ends lost 3 bases and 2 bases respectively, with 11 bases between them. The length of the CDR3 is 15 residues. The V gene's germline CDR1 is LNHDA and CDR2 SQIVND (reference sequence).

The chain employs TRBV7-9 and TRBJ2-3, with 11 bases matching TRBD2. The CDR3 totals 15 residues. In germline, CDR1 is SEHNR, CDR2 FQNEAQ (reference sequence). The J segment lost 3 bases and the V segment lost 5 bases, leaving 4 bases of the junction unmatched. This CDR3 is CASSKRLAGTDTQYF. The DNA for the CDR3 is TGTGCCAGCAGCAAAAGACTAGCGGGAACAGATACGCAGTATTTT.

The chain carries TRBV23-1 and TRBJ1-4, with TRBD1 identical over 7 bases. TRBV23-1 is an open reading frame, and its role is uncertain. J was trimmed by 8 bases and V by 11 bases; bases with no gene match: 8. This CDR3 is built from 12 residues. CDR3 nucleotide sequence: TGCGCCGACAGGGTCGAAGGCGAAAAACTGTTTTTT. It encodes CADRVEGEKLFF.

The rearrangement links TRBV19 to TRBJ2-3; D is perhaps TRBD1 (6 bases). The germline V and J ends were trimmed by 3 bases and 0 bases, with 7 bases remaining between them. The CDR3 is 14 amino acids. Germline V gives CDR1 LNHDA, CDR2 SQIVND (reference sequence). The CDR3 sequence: CASSITGSTDTQYF. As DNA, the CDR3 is TGTGCCAGTAGTATCACAGGGAGCACAGATACGCAGTATTTT. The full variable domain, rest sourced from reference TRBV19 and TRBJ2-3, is DGGITQSPKYLFRKEGQNVTLSCEQNLNHDAMYWYRQDPGQGLRLIYYSQIVNDFQKGDIAEGYSVSREKKESFPLTVTSAQKNPTAFYLCASSITGSTDTQYFGPGTRLTVL.

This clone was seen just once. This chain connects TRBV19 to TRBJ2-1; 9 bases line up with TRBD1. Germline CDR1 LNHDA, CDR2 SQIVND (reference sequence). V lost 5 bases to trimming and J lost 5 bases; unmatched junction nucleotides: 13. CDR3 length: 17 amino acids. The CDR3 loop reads CASSYPHRGLVDNEQFF. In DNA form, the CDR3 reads TGTGCCAGTAGTTACCCTCACAGGGGGCTGGTCGACAATGAGCAGTTCTTC.

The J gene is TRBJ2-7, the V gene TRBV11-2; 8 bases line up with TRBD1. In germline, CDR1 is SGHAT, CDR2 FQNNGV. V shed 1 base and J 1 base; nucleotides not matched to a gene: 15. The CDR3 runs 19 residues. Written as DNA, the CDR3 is TGTGCCAGCAGCTTAGCCTCGGACAGGGCGCTGGCTGCTTCCTACGAGCAGTACTTC. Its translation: CASSLASDRALAASYEQYF.